These T cell receptor beta chains were read from a single sample in a study of shared clonotypes between healthy human individuals. Sequencing used immunoSEQ multiplex PCR; TCRdb keeps in-frame clones, though not all of them. The sample consists of 450,000 to 600,000 clones, around 80% of them appearing once. The sequencing sample was made of PBMCs. The receptors were gathered from a woman in her thirties or forties in good health. Some clones in this sample may be carry-over from other donors' samples. Both conserved end residues are part of each CDR3. Fields, in order: clone size, V gene, D gene, J gene, CDR3 protein, CDR3 DNA. The D gene is left open where the match is weak. Size tells how often a clone was seen (once, few, many) or the class of an expanded clone, and some rows leave it out.

clone size: once
V gene: TRBV28
D gene: TRBD2
J gene: TRBJ2-4
CDR3 protein: CATPFKGLAGIESKNIQYF
CDR3 DNA: TGTGCCACCCCTTTTAAAGGGCTAGCGGGAATAGAGAGTAAAAACATTCAGTACTTC

clone size: NA
V gene: TRBV4-2
D gene: TRBD2
J gene: TRBJ2-1
CDR3 protein: CASSQHFPGLAGVGEQFF
CDR3 DNA: TGTGCCAGCAGCCAACACTTTCCGGGACTAGCGGGAGTTGGTGAGCAGTTCTTC

clone size: few
V gene: TRBV29-1
D gene: NA
J gene: TRBJ1-2
CDR3 protein: CSVTGGGGYGYTF
CDR3 DNA: TGCAGCGTGACCGGGGGGGGTGGCTATGGCTACACCTTC

clone size: NA
V gene: TRBV28
D gene: NA
J gene: TRBJ2-5
CDR3 protein: CASSPQVPETQYF
CDR3 DNA: TGTGCCAGCAGTCCCCAGGTTCCAGAGACCCAGTACTTC

clone size: NA
V gene: TRBV9
D gene: NA
J gene: TRBJ2-7
CDR3 protein: CASSVAPAREQYF
CDR3 DNA: TGTGCCAGCAGCGTAGCTCCAGCCAGGGAGCAGTACTTC

clone size: NA
V gene: TRBV4-1
D gene: TRBD1
J gene: TRBJ2-7
CDR3 protein: CASSRLRDRGFYEQYF
CDR3 DNA: TGCGCCAGCAGCCGCCTCCGGGACAGGGGTTTCTACGAGCAGTACTTC

clone size: NA
V gene: TRBV5-1
D gene: TRBD1
J gene: TRBJ2-7
CDR3 protein: CASSLDRGLYEQYF
CDR3 DNA: TGCGCCAGCAGCTTGGACAGGGGTCTCTACGAGCAGTACTTC

clone size: few
V gene: TRBV14
D gene: NA
J gene: TRBJ2-7
CDR3 protein: CASSHLSEGEQYF
CDR3 DNA: TGTGCCAGCAGCCATTTGTCGGAAGGCGAGCAGTACTTC

clone size: NA
V gene: TRBV6-6
D gene: NA
J gene: TRBJ2-7
CDR3 protein: CASGLSSYEQYF
CDR3 DNA: TGTGCCAGCGGGCTCAGTAGCTACGAGCAGTACTTC

clone size: once
V gene: TRBV28
D gene: NA
J gene: TRBJ1-5
CDR3 protein: CASSFRQAFQPQHF
CDR3 DNA: TGTGCCAGCAGTTTCCGGCAGGCCTTTCAGCCCCAGCATTTT

clone size: NA
V gene: TRBV28
D gene: TRBD1
J gene: TRBJ2-6
CDR3 protein: CASSRQGAGANVLTF
CDR3 DNA: TGTGCCAGCAGTCGACAGGGGGCTGGGGCCAACGTCCTGACTTTC

clone size: NA
V gene: TRBV4-2
D gene: TRBD2
J gene: TRBJ2-7
CDR3 protein: CASSQGREGYEQYF
CDR3 DNA: TGTGCCAGCAGCCAAGGTCGGGAGGGCTACGAGCAGTACTTC

clone size: NA
V gene: TRBV6-1
D gene: TRBD1
J gene: TRBJ1-3
CDR3 protein: CASSDFFTGGISGNTIYF
CDR3 DNA: TGTGCCAGCAGTGATTTTTTTACAGGGGGGATCTCTGGAAACACCATATATTTT

clone size: NA
V gene: TRBV9
D gene: NA
J gene: TRBJ2-5
CDR3 protein: CASSVSETQYF
CDR3 DNA: TGTGCCAGCAGCGTATCCGAGACCCAGTACTTC

clone size: few
V gene: TRBV6-1
D gene: NA
J gene: TRBJ2-6
CDR3 protein: CASSEARPSGANVLTF
CDR3 DNA: TGTGCCAGCAGTGAAGCCCGTCCCTCTGGGGCCAACGTCCTGACTTTC

clone size: few
V gene: TRBV11-2
D gene: NA
J gene: TRBJ2-1
CDR3 protein: CASSIGSGVSYNEQFF
CDR3 DNA: TGTGCCAGCAGCATTGGATCTGGGGTCTCCTACAATGAGCAGTTCTTC

clone size: few
V gene: TRBV21-1
D gene: NA
J gene: TRBJ2-3
CDR3 protein: CASSNGGSSTDTQYF
CDR3 DNA: TGTGCCAGCAGCAACGGGGGCAGTAGCACAGATACGCAGTATTTT

clone size: NA
V gene: TRBV5-1
D gene: NA
J gene: TRBJ2-7
CDR3 protein: CASSPIVGPTSEQYF
CDR3 DNA: TGCGCCAGCAGCCCTATCGTAGGGCCTACGAGCGAGCAGTACTTC

clone size: NA
V gene: TRBV5-1
D gene: NA
J gene: TRBJ1-1
CDR3 protein: CASSLGPEGEAFF
CDR3 DNA: TGCGCCAGCAGCCTGGGACCGGAGGGTGAAGCTTTCTTT

clone size: NA
V gene: TRBV28
D gene: TRBD2
J gene: TRBJ2-1
CDR3 protein: CASSRGGLAGESSYNEQFF
CDR3 DNA: TGTGCCAGCAGTCGGGGGGGACTAGCGGGAGAGAGCTCCTACAATGAGCAGTTCTTC

clone size: once
V gene: TRBV27
D gene: NA
J gene: TRBJ2-7
CDR3 protein: CASSRSGRFYEQYF
CDR3 DNA: TGTGCCAGCAGTCGAAGCGGGCGTTTCTACGAGCAGTACTTC

clone size: NA
V gene: TRBV27
D gene: TRBD2
J gene: TRBJ2-1
CDR3 protein: CASSLSLADPYNEQFF
CDR3 DNA: TGTGCCAGCAGTTTATCCCTAGCGGATCCCTACAATGAGCAGTTCTTC

clone size: NA
V gene: TRBV6-5
D gene: NA
J gene: TRBJ1-1
CDR3 protein: CASSYSRLNTEAFF
CDR3 DNA: TGTGCCAGCAGTTACTCGCGGCTGAACACTGAAGCTTTCTTT

clone size: many
V gene: TRBV6-1
D gene: NA
J gene: TRBJ1-5
CDR3 protein: CASSDLSNQPQHF
CDR3 DNA: TGTGCCAGCAGTGATCTTAGCAATCAGCCCCAGCATTTT

clone size: many
V gene: TRBV9
D gene: NA
J gene: TRBJ2-6
CDR3 protein: CASSVGPPLLVNVLTF
CDR3 DNA: TGTGCCAGCAGCGTAGGTCCCCCCCTATTGGTCAACGTCCTGACTTTC

clone size: NA
V gene: TRBV7-3
D gene: NA
J gene: TRBJ2-5
CDR3 protein: CASSQSFGETQYF
CDR3 DNA: TGTGCCAGCAGCCAAAGTTTCGGGGAGACCCAGTACTTC

clone size: NA
V gene: TRBV5-1
D gene: TRBD2
J gene: TRBJ2-4
CDR3 protein: CASSSPTGGRAAQNIQYF
CDR3 DNA: TGCGCCAGCAGCTCCCCCACTGGCGGGAGGGCCGCGCAAAACATTCAGTACTTC

clone size: NA
V gene: TRBV5-6
D gene: NA
J gene: TRBJ2-5
CDR3 protein: CASSLVQQETQYF
CDR3 DNA: TGTGCCAGCAGCTTGGTACAACAAGAGACCCAGTACTTC

clone size: NA
V gene: TRBV7-9
D gene: NA
J gene: TRBJ1-1
CDR3 protein: CASSLDTGEAFF
CDR3 DNA: TGTGCCAGCAGCCTAGACACAGGAGAAGCTTTCTTT

clone size: NA
V gene: TRBV2
D gene: NA
J gene: TRBJ1-4
CDR3 protein: CASSEEFNEKLFF
CDR3 DNA: TGTGCCAGCAGTGAAGAGTTTAATGAAAAACTGTTTTTT

clone size: NA
V gene: TRBV4-2
D gene: NA
J gene: TRBJ2-7
CDR3 protein: CASSPSDLSSYEQYF
CDR3 DNA: TGTGCCAGCAGCCCCTCGGACTTAAGCTCCTACGAGCAGTACTTC

clone size: NA
V gene: TRBV7-9
D gene: NA
J gene: TRBJ2-7
CDR3 protein: CASSPYDEQYF
CDR3 DNA: TGTGCCAGCAGCCCCTACGACGAGCAGTACTTC

clone size: NA
V gene: TRBV10-3
D gene: TRBD2
J gene: TRBJ2-5
CDR3 protein: CAISAGLAEETQYF
CDR3 DNA: TGTGCCATCAGTGCGGGACTAGCTGAAGAGACCCAGTACTTC

clone size: NA
V gene: TRBV7-9
D gene: TRBD1
J gene: TRBJ1-4
CDR3 protein: CASSQGLQGELFF
CDR3 DNA: TGTGCCAGCAGCCAAGGACTACAGGGGGAACTGTTTTTT

clone size: NA
V gene: TRBV2
D gene: TRBD2
J gene: TRBJ2-7
CDR3 protein: CASTALTSGSGEQYF
CDR3 DNA: TGTGCCAGCACTGCGCTGACTAGCGGGAGTGGAGAGCAGTACTTC

clone size: NA
V gene: TRBV5-1
D gene: NA
J gene: TRBJ1-1
CDR3 protein: CASSLVGPLNTEAFF
CDR3 DNA: TGCGCCAGCAGCTTGGTGGGACCGCTGAACACTGAAGCTTTCTTT

clone size: NA
V gene: TRBV27
D gene: TRBD2
J gene: TRBJ2-7
CDR3 protein: CASSFSRLAGGPYEQYF
CDR3 DNA: TGTGCCAGCAGTTTCTCCCGACTAGCGGGAGGACCCTACGAGCAGTACTTC

clone size: NA
V gene: TRBV19
D gene: NA
J gene: TRBJ1-5
CDR3 protein: CASSMRRPEPNQPQHF
CDR3 DNA: TGTGCCAGTAGTATGAGACGGCCAGAGCCCAATCAGCCCCAGCATTTT

clone size: once
V gene: TRBV28
D gene: TRBD1
J gene: TRBJ1-3
CDR3 protein: CASTPQGAGNTIYF
CDR3 DNA: TGTGCCAGCACCCCCCAGGGGGCTGGAAACACCATATATTTT

clone size: NA
V gene: TRBV25-1
D gene: NA
J gene: TRBJ1-1
CDR3 protein: CASSGPFTGNTEAFF
CDR3 DNA: TGTGCCAGCAGTGGACCGTTTACAGGGAACACTGAAGCTTTCTTT

clone size: NA
V gene: TRBV11-2
D gene: NA
J gene: TRBJ2-5
CDR3 protein: CASSFGDQETQYF
CDR3 DNA: TGTGCCAGCAGCTTCGGCGACCAAGAGACCCAGTACTTC

clone size: NA
V gene: TRBV2
D gene: NA
J gene: TRBJ2-2
CDR3 protein: CASSAQGHTGELFF
CDR3 DNA: TGTGCCAGCAGTGCACAGGGACATACCGGGGAGCTGTTTTTT

clone size: few
V gene: TRBV18
D gene: NA
J gene: TRBJ1-4
CDR3 protein: CASSSDYSNEKLFF
CDR3 DNA: TGTGCCAGCTCATCGGACTACTCTAATGAAAAACTGTTTTTT